The 32 T cell receptor beta chains reported below all come from one sample, sequenced in a study of human T cells and chemical hapten exposure. MiXCR, run by TCRdb on the RACE reads, gives a single entry per CDR3 protein. The sample contains roughly 82,000 distinct CDR3 sequences, 12% of which appear only once. Indicated time point: patch test 1, 2 weeks after DPC sensitization. This sample's treatment: therapeutic diphenylcyclopropenone sensitization with weekly scalp DPC. The sequencing used whole blood, collected in connection with sensitization to the hapten diphenylcyclopropenone (DPC). Receptors originate from a woman aged 60-75 years with alopecia areata. Some clones in this sample may be carry-over from other donors' samples.

This clonotype was observed a few times. V gene TRBV6-5 combines with J gene TRBJ2-7; the D is unclear. V lost 0 bases and J lost 3, with 15 bases in between. Germline V CDR1 and CDR2: MNHEY, SVGAGI. The CDR3 is 16 amino acids. CDR3 sequence reads: CASSYSVFPSLYEQYF. CDR3 sequence (DNA): TGTGCCAGCAGTTACTCGGTTTTCCCGTCCCTCTACGAGCAGTACTTC.

In this sample, this clonotype turned up many times. The chain links TRBV6-6 to TRBJ2-4; D not certain. This CDR3 region has 14 residues. Trimming cost V 2 bases and J 0 bases, with 5 bases left between them. Germline CDR1 reads MNHNY; CDR2 reads SVGAGI (reference sequence). CDR3 nucleotide sequence: TGTGCCAGCAGTTACCGACTAGCCAAAAACATTCAGTACTTC. It codes for CASSYRLAKNIQYF.

This chain joins TRBV10-1 and TRBJ1-5; D unclear. Trimming pared 8 bases from V and 5 bases from J, leaving 7 bases between. The CDR3 is 11 amino acids. The germline CDR1 and CDR2 sequences are WNHNN and SYGVQD (reference sequence). CDR3 amino acids: CASPKHQPQHF. The CDR3 DNA follows: TGCGCCAGCCCCAAGCATCAGCCCCAGCATTTT.

This clonotype was recorded many times. This rearrangement joins TRBV29-1 to TRBJ1-1; no reliable D call. This CDR3 has 12 amino acids. The germline CDR1 and CDR2 sequences are SQVTM and ANQGSEA. V lost 5 bases and J lost 7, with 14 bases in between. The CDR3 loop is CSVTRESREAFF. The CDR3 nucleotides read TGCAGCGTTACCAGAGAATCCCGTGAAGCTTTCTTT.

This sequence joins TRBV9 and TRBJ2-2, with a tentative D call TRBD2 (6 bases). This CDR3 contains 17 residues. V was shortened by 0 bases and J by 2 bases, with 14 bases between the two germline ends. From germline, CDR1 is SGDLS and CDR2 YYNGEE. The CDR3 here is CASSVGRGSGNTGELFF. The CDR3 DNA sequence: TGTGCCAGCAGCGTAGGTCGTGGTAGCGGTAACACCGGGGAGCTGTTTTTT.

The chain carries TRBV25-1 and TRBJ2-1; D ambiguous. The germline V gene encodes CDR1 MGHDK and CDR2 SYGVNS. There are 13 residues in the CDR3. V lost 6 bases, J lost 4 bases, and 10 bases lay in between. In DNA form, the CDR3 reads TGTGCCAGCAGGGCCGCAGCATACAATGAGCAGTTCTTC. It is translated as CASRAAAYNEQFF.

This clonotype has a handful of counts. The J gene is TRBJ1-1, the V gene TRBV27, with D possibly TRBD1 on 5 matching bases. V was shortened by 5 bases and J by 4 bases, with 17 bases between the two germline ends. The CDR3 is 15 amino acids. Germline V CDR1 and CDR2: MNHEY, SMNVEV (reference sequence). CDR3 sequence: CASSPARVGTTEAFF. Written as DNA, the CDR3 is TGTGCCAGCAGTCCAGCCCGAGTTGGGACCACTGAAGCTTTCTTT.

This clonotype was counted between two and nine times. The chain uses TRBV20-1 and TRBJ2-1; D may be TRBD1 (5 bases). With 5 bases removed from V and 10 bases from J, the gap between germline ends came to 15 bases. Germline V gene lookup returns CDR1 DFQATT and CDR2 SNEGSKA (reference sequence). The CDR3 loop spans 12 amino acids. This CDR3 is CSAPTESTEQFF. CDR3 nucleotides: TGCAGTGCTCCGACAGAATCCACCGAGCAGTTCTTC.

This clonotype was seen more than once but under ten times. This chain links TRBV18 with TRBJ1-1; TRBD1 matches at 10 bases. Germline V gene lookup returns CDR1 KGHSH and CDR2 LQKENI. V lost 3 bases, J lost 5 bases, and 6 bases stayed unmatched. This CDR3 region has 15 residues. The CDR3 bases are TGTGCCAGCTCACCGGGGACAGGGGCAGGGACTGAAGCTTTCTTT. This translates into CASSPGTGAGTEAFF.

This clonotype showed up just a few times. A read error may produce the germline difference seen at one junction end. The chain links TRBV19 to TRBJ2-4; TRBD1 matches 7 bases. The germline V gene encodes CDR1 LNHDA and CDR2 SQIVND (reference sequence). The CDR3 contains 14 residues. CDR3 protein: CASSIDRKGARADF. DNA of the CDR3: TGTGCCAGTAGTATAGATCGTAAGGGGGCCCGCGCGGACTTC.

This clonotype was found many times. This rearrangement joins TRBV21-1 to TRBJ1-4; the table's TRBD1 call for D was not verified on the DNA. TRBV21-1 is marked as a pseudogene. The CDR3 has 20 amino acids. The CDR3 reads CASSKPGVRGQGQWSEKLFF. The CDR3 DNA reads TGTGCCAGCAGCAAACCAGGAGTAAGGGGGCAGGGCCAATGGTCTGAAAAACTGTTTTTT.

In its sample, this clonotype was seen many times. This chain connects TRBV4-2 to TRBJ1-6; TRBD1 might be the D (6 bases). V lost 0 bases and J 1 base, leaving 10 bases between the germline ends. Germline lookup yields CDR1 LGHNA and CDR2 YNFKEQ. The CDR3 spans 17 residues. CDR3 residues: CASSQEQGGSYNSPLHF. In nucleotides, the CDR3 is TGTGCCAGCAGCCAAGAACAAGGGGGGTCCTATAATTCACCCCTCCACTTT.

In this sample, this clonotype turned up a few times. V usage is TRBV6-2 or TRBV6-3 and J usage is TRBJ1-1; D is ambiguous. Germline V CDR1 and CDR2: MNHEY, SVGEGT. This CDR3 spans 12 amino acids. V was shortened by 5 bases and J by 9 bases, with 13 bases between the two germline ends. The CDR3 bases are TGTGCCAGCAGTCCGACGGGGATCAAAGCTTTCTTT. This gives the protein CASSPTGIKAFF.

The chain has TRBV3-1 and TRBJ1-1; TRBD1 agrees at 10 bases. CDR1 and CDR2 from the germline V gene are LGHDT and YNNKEL (reference sequence). V trimming: 3 bases; J trimming: 1 base; junction bases outside the gene matches: 11. The CDR3 consists of 18 residues. This chain's CDR3 is CASSHRDRGSDWNTEAFF. The DNA for the CDR3 is TGTGCCAGCAGCCACCGGGACAGGGGCAGCGATTGGAACACTGAAGCTTTCTTT.

This clonotype was counted many times. The CDR3 DNA reads TGTGCCAGCAGCCCCCTTTGGGGGGCCTCTTACGAGCAGTACTTC. Residues: CASSPLWGASYEQYF. The J gene is TRBJ2-7, the V gene TRBV3-1; D possibly matches TRBD1 or TRBD2 (6 bases each). Germline V lookup: CDR1 LGHDT, CDR2 YNNKEL (reference sequence). This CDR3 has 15 residues. Trimming took 4 bases from V and 4 from J, leaving 17 bases between them.

The V and J genes are TRBV9 and TRBJ2-3; a possible D gene is TRBD1 (6 bases). Germline CDR1 reads SGDLS; CDR2 reads YYNGEE. V lost 3 bases to trimming and J lost 2 bases, with 13 bases between them. The CDR3 contains 15 residues. Here the CDR3 DNA reads TGTGCCAGCAGCGAACAGGGTCTGGTCACAGATACGCAGTATTTT. Translated, it gives CASSEQGLVTDTQYF. The complete variable domain, with remaining parts taken from reference TRBV9 and TRBJ2-3, reads DSGVTQTPKHLITATGQRVTLRCSPRSGDLSVYWYQQSLDQGLQFLIQYYNGEERAKGNILERFSAQQFPDLHSELNLSSLELGDSALYFCASSEQGLVTDTQYFGPGTRLTVL.

The table lists this clonotype with many counts. The V call is TRBV30, the J call TRBJ2-7; D ambiguous. The CDR3 consists of 13 residues. CDR1 GTSNPN and CDR2 SVGIG come from the germline V gene (reference sequence). Trimming took off 0 bases at V and 7 bases at J, with 13 bases between the two ends. The CDR3 is CAWSVNSPLEQYF. The CDR3, as DNA: TGTGCCTGGAGTGTAAACAGCCCCTTGGAGCAGTACTTC.

This clonotype was counted a few times. The chain is built from TRBV6-5 and TRBJ1-3, with 7 bases matching TRBD1. Germline CDR1 is MNHEY and CDR2 is SVGAGI. The CDR3 loop spans 15 amino acids. V shed 5 bases and J 4 bases; nucleotides not matched to a gene: 8. The CDR3 nucleotides read TGTGCCAGCAGTCGACAGGGACGTCTAGGAAACACCATATATTTT. Its translation: CASSRQGRLGNTIYF.

This clonotype was picked up a small number of times. This rearrangement joins TRBV6-6 to TRBJ2-5; D might be TRBD2 (5 bases). The germline V and J ends were trimmed by 0 bases and 2 bases, with 10 bases remaining between them. This CDR3 is 15 amino acids long. The germline V gene encodes CDR1 MNHNY and CDR2 SVGAGI (reference sequence). The CDR3 loop reads CASSYSRAAQETQYF. CDR3 bases: TGTGCCAGCAGTTACTCGAGAGCGGCGCAAGAGACCCAGTACTTC.

In regard to this clonotype: Compared with germline, one end of the junction differs, possibly owing to a read error. The chain uses TRBV6-5 and TRBJ1-2; 9 bases fit TRBD1. The V gene's germline CDR1 is MNHEY and CDR2 SVGAGI. The CDR3 has 15 residues. CDR3 sequence: CASSDSQDRGYGYTF. In DNA, the CDR3 is TGTGCCAGCAGTGACTCCCAGGACAGGGGCTATGGCTACACCTTC.

This clonotype showed up many times. The chain joins TRBV27 to TRBJ2-4; 9 bases fit TRBD1. The CDR3 spans 14 residues. J lost 8 bases, V lost 3 bases, and 5 bases had no gene match. CDR1 and CDR2 (germline): MNHEY, SMNVEV (reference sequence). The CDR3 coding sequence is TGTGCCAGCAGTTTGGACAGGGGAGGGGACATTCAGTACTTC. Protein: CASSLDRGGDIQYF.

The table lists this clonotype with many counts. CDR3 in amino acids: CASRSTQLGGTGELFF. The CDR3 coding sequence is TGTGCCAGCAGATCAACTCAGCTAGGTGGAACCGGGGAGCTGTTTTTT. V usage is TRBV9 and J usage is TRBJ2-2; the D is unclear. Germline CDR1 SGDLS, CDR2 YYNGEE. Between the trimmed V and J ends, which lost 5 bases and 5 bases, there was a span of 19 bases. The CDR3 is 16 residues long.

CDR3 coding DNA: TGTGCCAGCAGCTCCGGACAGGACTACACCGGGGAGCTGTTTTTT. Protein: CASSSGQDYTGELFF. This chain connects TRBV6-5 to TRBJ2-2; the match to TRBD1 covers 7 bases. CDR3 size: 15 residues. Germline CDR1 is MNHEY and CDR2 is SVGAGI. Germline trimming cut 6 bases from V and 3 bases from J; bases unmatched to any gene: 7.

This sequence joins TRBV7-9 and TRBJ2-4, with D possibly being TRBD1 (5 bases). V was clipped by 6 bases and J by 2 bases, with 8 bases between them. The CDR3 length is 13 residues. Germline V CDR1 and CDR2: SEHNR, FQNEAQ (reference sequence). CDR3 DNA sequence: TGTGCCAGCAGTCGACAGCCCAAAAACATTCAGTACTTC. It yields the protein CASSRQPKNIQYF.

This clonotype has at least ten counts. The V gene is TRBV24-1, the J gene TRBJ1-4, with D possibly being TRBD1 (5 bases). With 5 bases removed from V and 3 bases from J, the gap between germline ends came to 6 bases. The length of the CDR3 is 13 residues. Germline CDR1 KGHDR, CDR2 SFDVKD. CDR3 bases: TGTGCCACCAGTGGGGGGGCTAATGAAAAACTGTTTTTT. It codes for CATSGGANEKLFF.

V and J are TRBV30 and TRBJ2-6; no reliable D call. Germline values: CDR1 GTSNPN, CDR2 SVGIG (reference sequence). Trimming left V 0 bases short and J 2 bases short, with 8 bases between. The CDR3 is made up of 15 amino acids. CDR3 protein: CAWSVGRAGANVLTF. Written as DNA, the CDR3 is TGTGCCTGGAGTGTCGGAAGGGCTGGGGCCAACGTCCTGACTTTC.

This clonotype was recorded many times. The chain is built from TRBV15 and TRBJ1-6, with 9 bases that match TRBD1. This CDR3 has 15 amino acids. With 9 bases clipped from V and 10 bases from J, the junction kept 13 bases outside the gene matches. Germline CDR1 and CDR2: LNHNV and YYDKDF (reference sequence). DNA of the CDR3: TGTGCCACTACCCGTAGAGGGACAGGGAGGTCACCCCTCCACTTT. Its protein product is CATTRRGTGRSPLHF. The entire variable domain, with the rest obtained from reference TRBV15 and TRBJ1-6, is as follows: DAMVIQNPRYQVTQFGKPVTLSCSQTLNHNVMYWYQQKSSQAPKLLFHYYDKDFNNEADTPDNFQSRRPNTSFCFLDIRSPGLGDTAMYLCATTRRGTGRSPLHFGNGTRLTVT.

This clonotype was counted only a few times. CDR3 sequence: CASRAQGTSNQPQHF. The CDR3 bases are TGTGCCAGCCGAGCTCAGGGGACGAGCAATCAGCCCCAGCATTTT. The chain couples TRBV2 to TRBJ1-5; D is possibly TRBD1 (6 bases). The CDR3 contains 15 residues. Germline CDR1 is SNHLY and CDR2 is FYNNEI. V shed 8 bases and J shed 1 base, with 15 bases lying between them.

Note on this clonotype: One end of the junction varies from germline; a read error may be responsible. The chain employs TRBV14 and TRBJ2-2; no firm D call. CDR1 SGHDN and CDR2 FVKESK come from the germline V gene. This CDR3 contains 17 residues. The CDR3 protein is CARSQEFVKMNTGELFF. DNA for the CDR3: TGTGCCAGAAGCCAAGAATTCGTGAAAATGAACACCGGGGAGCTGTTTTTT.

This clonotype came up a few times. The rearrangement joins TRBV12-3 or TRBV12-4 to TRBJ1-1; D may be TRBD1 (5 bases). V was trimmed by 2 bases and J by 3 bases, leaving 19 bases between them. The CDR3 runs to 17 residues. The CDR3 reads CASSLRVGVRFDTEAFF. The CDR3 nucleotides read TGTGCCAGCAGTTTACGGGTAGGGGTGAGGTTTGACACTGAAGCTTTCTTT.

The table lists this clonotype with many counts. This chain uses TRBV12-3 or TRBV12-4 with TRBJ2-6; D is unclear. The V gene lost 5 bases and the J gene lost 0 bases, with 8 bases spanning the gap. The CDR3 spans 15 residues. The CDR3 spells CASSQESSGANVLTF. CDR3 bases: TGTGCCAGCAGTCAAGAGAGCTCTGGGGCCAACGTCCTGACTTTC.

This clonotype turned up a few times. CDR3 region: CASSLIRDTDTQYF. CDR3 coding DNA: TGTGCCAGCTCACTCATCCGGGACACAGATACGCAGTATTTT. The chain recombines TRBV18 with TRBJ2-3; possible D gene TRBD2, 5 bases. This CDR3 spans 14 amino acids. Germline lookup yields CDR1 KGHSH and CDR2 LQKENI. V was shortened by 4 bases and J by 2 bases, with 10 bases between the two germline ends.